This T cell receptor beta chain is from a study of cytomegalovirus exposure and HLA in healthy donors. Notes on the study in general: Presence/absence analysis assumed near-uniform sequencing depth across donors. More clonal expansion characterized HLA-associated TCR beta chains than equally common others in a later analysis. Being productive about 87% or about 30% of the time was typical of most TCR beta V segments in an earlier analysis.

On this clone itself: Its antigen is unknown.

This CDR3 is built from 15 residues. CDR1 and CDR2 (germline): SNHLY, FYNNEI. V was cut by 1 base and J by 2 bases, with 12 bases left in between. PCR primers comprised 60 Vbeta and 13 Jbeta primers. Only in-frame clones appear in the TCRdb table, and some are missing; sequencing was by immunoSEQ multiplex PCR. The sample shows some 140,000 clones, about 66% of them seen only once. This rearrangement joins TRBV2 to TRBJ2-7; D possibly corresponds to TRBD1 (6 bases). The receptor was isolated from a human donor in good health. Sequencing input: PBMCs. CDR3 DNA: TGTGCCAGCAGTGAAGACAGGGTGTCTGCCTACGAGCAGTACTTC. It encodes CASSEDRVSAYEQYF.